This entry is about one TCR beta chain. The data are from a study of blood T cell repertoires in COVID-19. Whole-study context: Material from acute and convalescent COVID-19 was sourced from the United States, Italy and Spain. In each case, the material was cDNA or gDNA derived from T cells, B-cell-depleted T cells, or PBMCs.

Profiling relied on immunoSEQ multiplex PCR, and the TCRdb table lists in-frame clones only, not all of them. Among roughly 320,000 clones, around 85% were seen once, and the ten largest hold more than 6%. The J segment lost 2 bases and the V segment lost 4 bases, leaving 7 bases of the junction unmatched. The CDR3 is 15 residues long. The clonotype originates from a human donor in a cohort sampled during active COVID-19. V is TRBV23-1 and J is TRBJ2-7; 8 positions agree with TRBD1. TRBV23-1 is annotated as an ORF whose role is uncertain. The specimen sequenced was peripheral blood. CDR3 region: CASSRKDRDPYEQYF. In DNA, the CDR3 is TGCGCCAGCAGTCGAAAGGACAGGGATCCCTACGAGCAGTACTTC.